A single sample gave rise to the 11 T cell receptor beta chains below, sequenced in a study of human T cells and chemical hapten exposure. TCRdb reanalysed the RACE reads using MiXCR and keeps one entry per CDR3 protein. Altogether approximately 180,000 distinct CDR3 sequences are present, approximately 29% being singletons, with the ten largest covering 2.9%. Sample time point: pre-sensitization, week 0. The treatment here: therapeutic diphenylcyclopropenone sensitization with weekly scalp DPC. Source: whole blood, taken in connection with sensitization to the hapten diphenylcyclopropenone (DPC). These receptors came from a woman in her 30s with alopecia areata. Some clones in this sample may be carry-over from other donors' samples.

In this sample, this clonotype turned up a few times. The CDR3 DNA is TGTGCCAGCAGCACCCGGGACAGGGGGCATGAGCAGTACTTC. Its translation is CASSTRDRGHEQYF. This sequence joins TRBV9 and TRBJ2-7; 12 bases match TRBD1. The CDR3 totals 14 residues. CDR1 is SGDLS, CDR2 YYNGEE, per germline. V was clipped by 4 bases and J by 7 bases; unmatched bases: 6.

This clonotype showed up just a few times. The chain links TRBV28 to TRBJ1-6, with TRBD1 identical over 9 bases. CDR3 length equals 15 residues. In germline, CDR1 is MDHEN, CDR2 SYDVKM. V was clipped by 8 bases and J by 7 bases; unmatched bases: 9. CDR3 sequence: CASATGQGYNSPLHF. CDR3 bases: TGTGCCAGCGCGACGGGACAGGGCTACAATTCACCCCTCCACTTT.

V is TRBV6-1 and J is TRBJ2-7; TRBD1 agrees at 8 bases. Trimming cost V 7 bases and J 7 bases; bases outside gene matches: 3. Germline-derived CDR1 and CDR2 are MNHNS and SASEGT. The CDR3 runs to 11 residues. In nucleotides, the CDR3 is TGTGCCAGCACAGGGGGCTGGGAGCAGTACTTC. Translation: CASTGGWEQYF.

The rearrangement links TRBV6-5 to TRBJ2-2; D is uncertain. The CDR3 runs 15 residues. Trimming left V 2 bases short and J 3 bases short, with 10 bases between. CDR1 is MNHEY, CDR2 SVGAGI, per germline. This CDR3 reads CASSYIGSDTGELFF. Here the CDR3 DNA reads TGTGCCAGCAGTTACATCGGGTCGGACACCGGGGAGCTGTTTTTT.

The sample holds a few counts of this clonotype. This sequence joins TRBV27 and TRBJ2-7; no reliable D call. From germline, CDR1 is MNHEY and CDR2 SMNVEV (reference sequence). The ends were cut back, 0 bases at V and 1 base at J, with 13 bases in the middle. This CDR3 region has 16 residues. The CDR3 DNA reads TGTGCCAGCAGTTTATCCCCCCGGACGGCTTCCTACGAGCAGTACTTC. Translating it yields CASSLSPRTASYEQYF.

J is TRBJ2-1 and V is TRBV28, with 10 nucleotides matching TRBD2. CDR3 length equals 16 residues. Germline CDR1 is MDHEN and CDR2 is SYDVKM. J was trimmed by 9 bases and V by 6 bases; bases with no gene match: 14. In DNA form, the CDR3 reads TGTGCCAGCAGCCCTCTAGCGGGGGTAACCATCAGTGAGCAGTTCTTC. It codes for CASSPLAGVTISEQFF.

This clonotype was seen a handful of times. The chain carries TRBV30 and TRBJ1-5; D not certain. Germline CDR1 is GTSNPN and CDR2 is SVGIG (reference sequence). The germline V and J ends were trimmed by 0 bases and 5 bases, with 8 bases remaining between them. This CDR3 spans 13 amino acids. For the CDR3, the DNA is TGTGCCTGGAGTGTAAATACCTATCAGCCCCAGCATTTT. Encoded protein: CAWSVNTYQPQHF.

This clonotype was seen more than once but under ten times. The chain employs TRBV29-1 and TRBJ1-2; D remains ambiguous. CDR3 length: 11 amino acids. V was clipped by 7 bases and J by 8 bases, with 14 bases between them. Germline lookup yields CDR1 SQVTM and CDR2 ANQGSEA. The CDR3 region has the DNA TGCAGCGCTAAAGACACGCGGGGCTACACCTTC. It is translated as CSAKDTRGYTF.

The chain links TRBV7-3 to TRBJ1-6, with 7 bases that match TRBD1. The CDR3 is 16 residues long. After removal of 5 bases from V and 10 bases from J, the junction contained 14 bases not matched to a gene. Per the germline V gene, CDR1 is SGHTA and CDR2 is FQGTGA. The CDR3 DNA sequence: TGTGCCAGCAGCCAAAACAGGGGCCGCCTTGGGTCACCCCTCCACTTT. Translation: CASSQNRGRLGSPLHF. The full variable domain, rest sourced from reference TRBV7-3 and TRBJ1-6, is GAGVSQTPSNKVTEKGKYVELRCDPISGHTALYWYRQSLGQGPEFLIYFQGTGAADDSGLPNDRFFAVRPEGSVSTLKIQRTERGDSAVYLCASSQNRGRLGSPLHFGNGTRLTVT.

V gene TRBV29-1 combines with J gene TRBJ2-7; a possible D gene is TRBD2 (6 bases). V lost 0 bases to trimming and J lost 0 bases, with 12 bases between them. In germline, CDR1 is SQVTM, CDR2 ANQGSEA. CDR3 length: 15 residues. CDR3 loop: CSVEDRVGSSYEQYF. The CDR3 nucleotides are TGCAGCGTTGAAGATCGGGTCGGGAGCTCCTACGAGCAGTACTTC.

This chain joins TRBV20-1 and TRBJ2-1; maybe TRBD1 (5 bases). Trimming left V 6 bases short and J 7 bases short, with 13 bases between. Germline-derived CDR1 and CDR2 are DFQATT and SNEGSKA (reference sequence). The CDR3 covers 12 residues. CDR3 coding DNA: TGCAGTGCCACTCCAGGGTCTAATGAGCAGTTCTTC. Residues: CSATPGSNEQFF.